These T cell receptor beta chains were read from a single sample in a study of blood T cells in healthy people across ages. TCRdb re-analysed the 5' RACE reads in MiXCR, keeping a single row per CDR3 protein. The sample consists of 1.5 million to 2 million distinct CDR3 sequences, roughly 27% of them appearing once. The material sequenced was blood. The origin of the receptors is a woman younger than 45 in good health. Each CDR3 is given with its conserved first and last residue. The order of the fields is CDR3 protein, CDR3 DNA, clone size, J gene, D gene, V gene. The D gene is left open where the match is weak. Not every row has a clone size; where given, it reads once, few, many or a size class.

CDR3: CASIRGGAGYLHF
DNA: TGTGCCAGCATAAGAGGGGGCGCCGGCTACCTCCACTTT
size: once
J: TRBJ1-6
D: TRBD1
V: TRBV2

CDR3: CASSYASGKGNSPLHF
DNA: TGTGCCAGCAGTTACGCTTCAGGGAAGGGTAATTCACCCCTCCACTTT
size: .
J: TRBJ1-6
D: .
V: TRBV6-6

CDR3: CASSLGGLAGVDEQYF
DNA: TGTGCCAGCAGTCTAGGAGGACTAGCGGGAGTGGACGAGCAGTACTTC
size: many
J: TRBJ2-7
D: TRBD2
V: TRBV12-3/TRBV12-4

CDR3: CASSLGGSLRNEQFF
DNA: TGCGCCAGCAGCTTAGGGGGGTCTTTAAGGAATGAGCAGTTCTTC
size: .
J: TRBJ2-1
D: .
V: TRBV5-1

CDR3: CASSLPSGGPSKNIQYF
DNA: TGTGCCAGCAGCTTGCCTAGCGGGGGACCTTCCAAAAACATTCAGTACTTC
size: few
J: TRBJ2-4
D: TRBD2
V: TRBV5-6

CDR3: CASSAPVGGEQYF
DNA: TGTGCCAGCAGTGCCCCGGTGGGCGGTGAGCAGTACTTC
size: few
J: TRBJ2-7
D: .
V: TRBV12-3/TRBV12-4

CDR3: CGAPASGGYEQYF
DNA: TGCGGTGCTCCAGCCTCAGGGGGCTACGAGCAGTACTTC
size: .
J: TRBJ2-7
D: TRBD1
V: TRBV20-1

CDR3: CAISESHGQGKYEQYF
DNA: TGTGCCATCAGTGAGTCGCATGGACAGGGGAAATACGAGCAGTACTTC
size: many
J: TRBJ2-7
D: TRBD1
V: TRBV10-3

CDR3: CASSSTGRGETQYF
DNA: TGTGCCAGCAGCTCAACAGGGCGTGGAGAGACCCAGTACTTC
size: many
J: TRBJ2-5
D: .
V: TRBV5-5

CDR3: CASSQGGVREGYEQYF
DNA: TGCGCCAGCAGCCAAGGCGGGGTCAGGGAAGGCTACGAGCAGTACTTC
size: many
J: TRBJ2-7
D: .
V: TRBV4-3

CDR3: CSVRDSGSSYEQYF
DNA: TGCAGTGTTAGAGATTCAGGAAGCTCCTACGAGCAGTACTTC
size: once
J: TRBJ2-7
D: .
V: TRBV20-1

CDR3: CSARPRASGRYNEQFF
DNA: TGCAGTGCTAGACCACGGGCTAGCGGGAGGTACAATGAGCAGTTCTTC
size: .
J: TRBJ2-1
D: TRBD2
V: TRBV20-1

CDR3: CASRAPELTDTQYF
DNA: TGTGCCAGCAGAGCTCCCGAATTAACAGATACGCAGTATTTT
size: few
J: TRBJ2-3
D: .
V: TRBV12-3/TRBV12-4

CDR3: CASSPTLAGGVNTGELFF
DNA: TGTGCCAGCAGCCCTACTCTAGCGGGAGGGGTGAACACCGGGGAGCTGTTTTTT
size: .
J: TRBJ2-2
D: TRBD2
V: TRBV5-5

CDR3: CSAEGAYEQYF
DNA: TGCAGCGCCGAGGGGGCCTACGAGCAGTACTTC
size: many
J: TRBJ2-7
D: .
V: TRBV29-1

CDR3: CASAPDRLPVYIQYF
DNA: TGTGCCAGCGCCCCGGACAGGCTCCCTGTATACATTCAGTACTTC
size: many
J: TRBJ2-4
D: TRBD1
V: TRBV27

CDR3: CSVLGWAPAKNIQYF
DNA: TGCAGCGTTCTTGGCTGGGCCCCAGCCAAAAACATTCAGTACTTC
size: .
J: TRBJ2-4
D: .
V: TRBV29-1

CDR3: CASSNQGGGETQYF
DNA: TGTGCCAGCAGCAACCAGGGAGGAGGGGAGACCCAGTACTTC
size: .
J: TRBJ2-5
D: .
V: TRBV2

CDR3: CASSYTRGSQPQHF
DNA: TGTGCCAGCAGTTACACCAGGGGGTCCCAGCCCCAGCATTTT
size: .
J: TRBJ1-5
D: TRBD1
V: TRBV6-2/TRBV6-3

CDR3: CSVYIMAGGPNEQFF
DNA: TGCAGTGTTTATATTATGGCGGGAGGGCCGAATGAGCAGTTCTTC
size: few
J: TRBJ2-1
D: TRBD2
V: TRBV20-1

CDR3: CASSFTKGQPQHF
DNA: TGTGCCAGCAGCTTTACTAAGGGCCAGCCCCAGCATTTT
size: .
J: TRBJ1-5
D: .
V: TRBV7-2

CDR3: CASSFTGRGRSGGYTF
DNA: TGTGCCAGCAGTTTTACGGGGAGGGGACGATCGGGCGGCTACACCTTC
size: many
J: TRBJ1-2
D: .
V: TRBV12-3/TRBV12-4

CDR3: CASSFRGGKGGYTF
DNA: TGTGCCAGCAGTTTTAGAGGGGGCAAAGGTGGCTACACCTTC
size: .
J: TRBJ1-2
D: TRBD1
V: TRBV27

CDR3: CANGFGGYEQYF
DNA: TGTGCCAACGGTTTTGGCGGGTACGAGCAGTACTTC
size: .
J: TRBJ2-7
D: .
V: TRBV27

CDR3: CASSLITGTRYF
DNA: TGTGCCAGCAGCTTGATCACGGGAACGCGGTATTTT
size: .
J: TRBJ2-3
D: .
V: TRBV5-6

CDR3: CASSLAGTDDEQFF
DNA: TGTGCCAGCAGCTTAGCCGGGACAGACGATGAGCAGTTCTTC
size: .
J: TRBJ2-1
D: TRBD1
V: TRBV7-2

CDR3: CAGSLRGASYNEQFF
DNA: TGTGCCGGCAGCTTACGCGGGGCCTCCTACAATGAGCAGTTCTTC
size: .
J: TRBJ2-1
D: .
V: TRBV7-2

CDR3: CASSLAVTEQFF
DNA: TGTGCCAGCAGTTTAGCGGTCACTGAGCAGTTCTTC
size: .
J: TRBJ2-1
D: .
V: TRBV28

CDR3: CASWSGAGKLFF
DNA: TGTGCCAGCTGGTCAGGGGCAGGAAAACTGTTTTTT
size: few
J: TRBJ1-4
D: .
V: TRBV12-3/TRBV12-4